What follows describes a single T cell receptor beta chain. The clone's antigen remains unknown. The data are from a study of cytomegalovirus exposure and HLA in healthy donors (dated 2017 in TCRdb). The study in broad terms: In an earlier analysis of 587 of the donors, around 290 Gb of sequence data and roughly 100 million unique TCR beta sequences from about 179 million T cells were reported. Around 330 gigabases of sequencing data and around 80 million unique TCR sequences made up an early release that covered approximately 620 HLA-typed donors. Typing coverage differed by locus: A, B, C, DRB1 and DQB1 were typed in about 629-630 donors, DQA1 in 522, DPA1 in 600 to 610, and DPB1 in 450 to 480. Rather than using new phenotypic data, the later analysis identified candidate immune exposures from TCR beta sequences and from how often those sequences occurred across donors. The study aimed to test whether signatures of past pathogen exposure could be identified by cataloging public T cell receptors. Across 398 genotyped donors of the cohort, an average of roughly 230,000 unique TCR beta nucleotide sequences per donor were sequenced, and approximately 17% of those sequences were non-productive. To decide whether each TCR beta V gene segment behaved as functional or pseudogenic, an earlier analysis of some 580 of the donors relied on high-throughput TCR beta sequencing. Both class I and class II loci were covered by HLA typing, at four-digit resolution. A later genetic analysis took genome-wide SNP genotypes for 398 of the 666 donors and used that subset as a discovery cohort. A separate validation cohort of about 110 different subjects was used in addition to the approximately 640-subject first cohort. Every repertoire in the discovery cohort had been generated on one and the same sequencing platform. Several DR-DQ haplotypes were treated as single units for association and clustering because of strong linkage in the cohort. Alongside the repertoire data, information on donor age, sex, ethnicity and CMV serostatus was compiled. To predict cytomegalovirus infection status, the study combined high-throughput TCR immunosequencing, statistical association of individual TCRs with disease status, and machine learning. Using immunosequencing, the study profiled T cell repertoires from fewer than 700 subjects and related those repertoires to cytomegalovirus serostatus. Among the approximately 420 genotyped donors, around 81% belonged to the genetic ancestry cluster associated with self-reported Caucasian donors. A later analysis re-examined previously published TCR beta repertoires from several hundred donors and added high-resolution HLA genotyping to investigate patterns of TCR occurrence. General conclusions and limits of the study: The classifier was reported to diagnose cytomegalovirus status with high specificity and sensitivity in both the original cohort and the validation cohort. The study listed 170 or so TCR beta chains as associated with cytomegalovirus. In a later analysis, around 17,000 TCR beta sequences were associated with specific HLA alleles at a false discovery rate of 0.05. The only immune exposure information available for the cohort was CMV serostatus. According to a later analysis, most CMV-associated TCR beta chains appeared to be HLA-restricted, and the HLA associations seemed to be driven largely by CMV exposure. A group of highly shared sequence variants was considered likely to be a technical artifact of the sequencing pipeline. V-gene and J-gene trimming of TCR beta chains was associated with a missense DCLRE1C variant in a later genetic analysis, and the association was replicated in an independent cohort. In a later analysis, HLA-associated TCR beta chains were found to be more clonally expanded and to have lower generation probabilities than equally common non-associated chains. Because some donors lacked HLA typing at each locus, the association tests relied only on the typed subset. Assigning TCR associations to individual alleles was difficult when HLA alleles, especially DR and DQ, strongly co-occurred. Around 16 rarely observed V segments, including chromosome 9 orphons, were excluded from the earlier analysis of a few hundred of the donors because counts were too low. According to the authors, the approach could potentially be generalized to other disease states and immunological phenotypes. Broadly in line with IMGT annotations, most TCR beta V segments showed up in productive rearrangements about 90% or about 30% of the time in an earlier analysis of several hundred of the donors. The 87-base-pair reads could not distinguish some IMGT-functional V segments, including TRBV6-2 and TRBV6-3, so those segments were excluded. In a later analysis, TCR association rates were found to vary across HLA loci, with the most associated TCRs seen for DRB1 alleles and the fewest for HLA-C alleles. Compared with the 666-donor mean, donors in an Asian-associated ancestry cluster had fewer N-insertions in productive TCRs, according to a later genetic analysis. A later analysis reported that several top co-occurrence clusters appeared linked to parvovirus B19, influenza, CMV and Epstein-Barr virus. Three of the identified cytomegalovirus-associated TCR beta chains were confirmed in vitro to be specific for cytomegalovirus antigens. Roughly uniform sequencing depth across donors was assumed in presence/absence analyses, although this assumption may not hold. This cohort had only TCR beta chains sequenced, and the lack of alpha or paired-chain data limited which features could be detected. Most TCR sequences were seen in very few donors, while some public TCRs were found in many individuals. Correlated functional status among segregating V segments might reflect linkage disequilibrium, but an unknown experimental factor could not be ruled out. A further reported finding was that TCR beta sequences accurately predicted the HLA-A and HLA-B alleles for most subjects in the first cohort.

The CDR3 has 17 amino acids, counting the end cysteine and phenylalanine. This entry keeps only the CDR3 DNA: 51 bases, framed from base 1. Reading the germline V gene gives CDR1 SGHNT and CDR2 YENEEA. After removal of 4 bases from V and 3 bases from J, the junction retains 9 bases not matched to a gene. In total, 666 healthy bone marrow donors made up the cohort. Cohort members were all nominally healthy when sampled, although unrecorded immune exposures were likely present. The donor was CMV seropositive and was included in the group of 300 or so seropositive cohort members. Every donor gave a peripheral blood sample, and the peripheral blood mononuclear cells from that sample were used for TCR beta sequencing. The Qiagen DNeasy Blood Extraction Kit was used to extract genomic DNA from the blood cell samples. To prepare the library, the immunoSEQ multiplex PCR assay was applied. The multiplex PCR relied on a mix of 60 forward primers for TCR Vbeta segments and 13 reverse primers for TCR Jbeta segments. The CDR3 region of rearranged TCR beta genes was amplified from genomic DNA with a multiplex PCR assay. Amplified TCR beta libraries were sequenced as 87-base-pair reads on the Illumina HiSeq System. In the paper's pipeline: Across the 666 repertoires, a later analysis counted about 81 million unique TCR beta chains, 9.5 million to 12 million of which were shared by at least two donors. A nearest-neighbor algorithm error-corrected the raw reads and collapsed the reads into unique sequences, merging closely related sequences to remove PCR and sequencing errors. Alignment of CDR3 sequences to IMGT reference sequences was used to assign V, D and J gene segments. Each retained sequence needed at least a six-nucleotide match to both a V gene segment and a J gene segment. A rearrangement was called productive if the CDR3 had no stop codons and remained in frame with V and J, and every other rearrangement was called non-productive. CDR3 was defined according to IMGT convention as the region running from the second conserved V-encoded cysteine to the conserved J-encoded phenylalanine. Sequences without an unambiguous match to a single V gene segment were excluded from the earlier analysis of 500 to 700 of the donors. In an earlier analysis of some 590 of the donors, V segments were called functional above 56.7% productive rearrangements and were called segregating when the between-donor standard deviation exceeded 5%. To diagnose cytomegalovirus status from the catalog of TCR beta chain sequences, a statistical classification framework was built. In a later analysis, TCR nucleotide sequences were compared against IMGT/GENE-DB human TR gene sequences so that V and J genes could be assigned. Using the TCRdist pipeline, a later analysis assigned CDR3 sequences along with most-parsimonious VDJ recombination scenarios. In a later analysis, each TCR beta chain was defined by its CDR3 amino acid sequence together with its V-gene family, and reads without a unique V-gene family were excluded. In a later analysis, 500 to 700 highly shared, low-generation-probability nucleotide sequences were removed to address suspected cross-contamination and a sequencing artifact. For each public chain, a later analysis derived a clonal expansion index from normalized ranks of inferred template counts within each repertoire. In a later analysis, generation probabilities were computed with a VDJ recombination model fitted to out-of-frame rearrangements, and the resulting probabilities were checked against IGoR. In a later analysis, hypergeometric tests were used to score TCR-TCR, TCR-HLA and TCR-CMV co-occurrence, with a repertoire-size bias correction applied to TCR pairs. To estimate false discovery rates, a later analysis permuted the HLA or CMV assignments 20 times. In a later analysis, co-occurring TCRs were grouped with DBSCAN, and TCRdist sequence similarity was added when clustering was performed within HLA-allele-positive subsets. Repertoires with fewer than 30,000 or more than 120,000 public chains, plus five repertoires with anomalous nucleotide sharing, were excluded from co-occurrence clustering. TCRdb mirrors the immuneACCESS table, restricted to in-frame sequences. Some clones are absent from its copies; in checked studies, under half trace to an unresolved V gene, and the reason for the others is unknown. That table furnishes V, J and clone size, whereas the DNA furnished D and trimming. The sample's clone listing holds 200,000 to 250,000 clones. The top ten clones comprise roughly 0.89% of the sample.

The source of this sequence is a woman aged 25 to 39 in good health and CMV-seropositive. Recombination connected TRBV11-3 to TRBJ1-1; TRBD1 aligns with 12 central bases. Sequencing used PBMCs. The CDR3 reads CASSSVGQGARDTEAFF. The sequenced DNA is TGTGCCAGCAGCTCGGTGGGACAGGGGGCGCGGGACACTGAAGCTTTCTTT.